This passage covers 10 T cell receptor beta chains from one sample sequenced in a study of tumor-infiltrating lymphocytes in primary liver carcinoma. Making TCR beta cDNA involved roughly 500 ng total RNA and a constant-region primer. Three nested multiplex PCR rounds of slightly modified ARM-PCR generated TCR beta libraries. Both of the initial two PCR rounds ran for about 11 cycles and employed TRBV1-TRBV30 forward primers alongside a C-beta reverse primer. MiXCR, run by TCRdb on the multiplex PCR reads, gives a single entry per CDR3 protein. The sample carries some 100,000 distinct CDR3 sequences, around two thirds recorded once. Co-extraction yielded RNA and DNA from approximately 20-30 mg of unsorted bulk tissue. The specimen was liver tumor tissue from sampling region 2. Subset given: tumor region T2, inferior pole. Source of these receptors: a woman between 55 and 75 years old with primary liver carcinoma and hepatitis B virus infection.

This clonotype was counted once. V is TRBV20-1 and J is TRBJ1-6, with unresolved D. Trimming took off 3 bases at V and 8 bases at J, with 11 bases between the two ends. The V gene's germline CDR1 is DFQATT and CDR2 SNEGSKA (reference sequence). The CDR3 is made up of 13 amino acids. CDR3 in DNA: TGCAGTGCTAGTTCGTCGGGGTATTCACCCCTCCACTTT. As protein: CSASSSGYSPLHF.

This clonotype has more than one count but fewer than ten. Its ends do not fully match the called genes, so a read error is possible. The rearrangement uses TRBV29-1 and TRBJ2-6; possible D gene TRBD1, 5 bases. Germline V gives CDR1 SQVTM, CDR2 ANQGSEA. There are 14 residues in the CDR3. CDR3 sequence reads: CSVGGSSGANVLAF. DNA of the CDR3: TGCAGCGTTGGCGGATCCTCTGGGGCCAACGTCTTGGCTTTC. Full variable domain (missing parts from reference TRBV29-1 and TRBJ2-6): SAVISQKPSRDICQRGTSLTIQCQVDSQVTMMFWYRQQPGQSLTLIATANQGSEATYESGFVIDKFPISRPNLTFSTLTVSNMSPEDSSIYLCSVGGSSGANVLAFGAGSRLTVL.

This clonotype was seen repeatedly, ten times or more. The rearrangement joins TRBV4-2 to TRBJ2-7; TRBD2 matches 13 bases. Germline CDR1 is LGHNA and CDR2 is YNFKEQ. The CDR3 is made up of 15 amino acids. Germline trimming cut 4 bases from V and 2 bases from J; bases unmatched to any gene: 2. CDR3 nucleotide sequence: TGTGCCAGCAGCCTTGGACTAGCGGGAGCCTACGAGCAGTACTTC. As protein: CASSLGLAGAYEQYF.

As concerns this clonotype: Mismatch with germline at one junction end may stem from a read error. The chain uses TRBV29-1 and TRBJ1-2, with 9 bases that match TRBD1. This CDR3 has 12 residues. Looked up from germline, CDR1 is SQVTM and CDR2 is ANQGSEA. This CDR3 reads CSVKDRGYDYTF. In DNA, the CDR3 is TGCAGCGTCAAGGACAGGGGCTATGACTACACCTTC.

This chain connects TRBV6-5 to TRBJ1-1, with D maybe TRBD1 (6 bases). Trimming removed 9 bases from V and 1 base from J, with 18 bases in between. The germline gives CDR1 MNHEY, CDR2 SVGAGI. The CDR3 length is 15 residues. The CDR3 protein is CARSTQGRQNTEAFF. For the CDR3, the DNA is TGTGCCAGAAGTACACAGGGACGACAGAACACTGAAGCTTTCTTT.

For this clonotype: This may stem from a read error, because a much larger clone lies one nucleotide away. The rearrangement uses TRBV6-4 and TRBJ2-1; 8 nucleotides align to TRBD2. This CDR3 is 16 amino acids long. The germline gives CDR1 MRHNA, CDR2 SNTAGT. The CDR3 loop is CASSDRGGGSCNEQFF. The CDR3 region has the DNA TGTGCCAGCAGTGACCGGGGGGGTGGCTCCTGCAATGAGCAGTTCTTC.

About this clonotype: A single base separates this from a much larger clone, so it may be a read error. The chain uses TRBV7-8 and TRBJ2-3; TRBD1 might be the D (6 bases). The CDR3 runs to 17 residues. V lost 5 bases to trimming and J lost 2 bases, with 20 bases between them. Per germline, CDR1 SGHVS and CDR2 FQNEAQ. The CDR3 DNA is TGTGCCAGCAGCCCCCCTCCGGCAGACAGGAACACAGATACGCAGTATTTT. Protein sequence: CASSPPPADRNTDTQYF.

Of note for this clonotype: This may be a read error: a much more frequent sequence differs by one nucleotide. The gene calls are TRBV28 and TRBJ1-5; tentative D call: TRBD1 (5 bases). The CDR3 runs to 15 residues. Per germline, CDR1 MDHEN and CDR2 SYDVKM. V was trimmed by 7 bases and J by 3 bases, leaving 16 bases between them. CDR3 loop: CASTRTKGSNQPQHF. In nucleotides, the CDR3 is TGTGCCAGCACCAGAACCAAGGGGTCCAATCAGCCCCAGCATTTT.

Turning to this clonotype: The CDR3 carries no conserved terminal phenylalanine or tryptophan, so it likely arises from a read error. The chain carries TRBV29-1 and TRBJ2-3; D might be TRBD2 (5 bases). Trimming shortened V by 5 bases and J by 6 bases, and 12 bases separated the two germline ends. Germline V lookup: CDR1 SQVTM, CDR2 ANQGSEA. The CDR3 is 12 residues long. The CDR3: CSVTRAGDTQYS. DNA of the CDR3: TGCAGCGTTACTAGGGCTGGGGATACGCAGTATTCT.

Regarding this clonotype: A single base separates this from a much larger clone, so it may be a read error. This chain joins TRBV5-5 and TRBJ1-5, with 7 bases fitting TRBD1. The CDR3 has 15 residues. Germline loops: CDR1 SGHKS, CDR2 YYEKEE (reference sequence). CDR3 sequence (DNA): TGTGCCAGCAGCTTCCGAGGACAGGAGAATCGGCCCCAGCATTTT. It codes for CASSFRGQENRPQHF.